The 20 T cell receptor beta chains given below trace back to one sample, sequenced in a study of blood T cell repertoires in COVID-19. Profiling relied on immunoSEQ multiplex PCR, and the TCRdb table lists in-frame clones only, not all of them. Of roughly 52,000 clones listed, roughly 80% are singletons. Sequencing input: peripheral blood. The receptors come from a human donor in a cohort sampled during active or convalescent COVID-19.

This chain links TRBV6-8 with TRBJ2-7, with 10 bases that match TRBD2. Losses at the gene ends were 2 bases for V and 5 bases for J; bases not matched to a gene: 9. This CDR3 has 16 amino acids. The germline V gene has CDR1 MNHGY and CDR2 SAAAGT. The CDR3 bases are TGTGCCAGCAGTTACCAATCAGCGGGGGGGCCGAACGAGCAGTACTTC. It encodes CASSYQSAGGPNEQYF.

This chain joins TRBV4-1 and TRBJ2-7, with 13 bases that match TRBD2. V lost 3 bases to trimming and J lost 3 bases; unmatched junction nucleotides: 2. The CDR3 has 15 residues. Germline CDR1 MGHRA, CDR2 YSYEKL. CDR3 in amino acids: CASSQRLAGGYEQYF. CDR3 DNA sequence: TGCGCCAGCAGCCAGCGACTAGCGGGGGGCTACGAGCAGTACTTC.

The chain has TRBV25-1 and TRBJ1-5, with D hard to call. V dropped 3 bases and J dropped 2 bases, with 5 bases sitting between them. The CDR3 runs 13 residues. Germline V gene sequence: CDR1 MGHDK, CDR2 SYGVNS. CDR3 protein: CASSDTGNQPQHF. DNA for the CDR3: TGTGCCAGCAGTGACACAGGCAATCAGCCCCAGCATTTT.

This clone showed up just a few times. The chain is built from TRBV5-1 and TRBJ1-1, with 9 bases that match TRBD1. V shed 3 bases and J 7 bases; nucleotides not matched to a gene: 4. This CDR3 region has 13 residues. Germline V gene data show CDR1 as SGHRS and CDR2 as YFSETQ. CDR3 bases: TGCGCCAGCAGCTCGGACAGGGGCCATGAAGCTTTCTTT. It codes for CASSSDRGHEAFF.

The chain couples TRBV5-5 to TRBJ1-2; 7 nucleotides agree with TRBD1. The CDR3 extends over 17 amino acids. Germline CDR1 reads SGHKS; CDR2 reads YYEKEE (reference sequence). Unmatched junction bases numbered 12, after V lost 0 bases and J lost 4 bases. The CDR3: CASSLAPMRQGGYGYTF. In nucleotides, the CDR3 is TGTGCCAGCAGCTTGGCCCCCATGCGACAGGGCGGCTATGGCTACACCTTC.

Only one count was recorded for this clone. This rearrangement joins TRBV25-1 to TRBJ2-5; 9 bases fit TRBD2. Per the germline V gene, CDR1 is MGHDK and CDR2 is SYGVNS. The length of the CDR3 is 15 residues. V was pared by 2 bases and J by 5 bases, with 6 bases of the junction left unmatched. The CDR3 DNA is TGTGCCAGCAGTGAAGCGGGGGGGCTATCGGAGACCCAGTACTTC. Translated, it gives CASSEAGGLSETQYF.

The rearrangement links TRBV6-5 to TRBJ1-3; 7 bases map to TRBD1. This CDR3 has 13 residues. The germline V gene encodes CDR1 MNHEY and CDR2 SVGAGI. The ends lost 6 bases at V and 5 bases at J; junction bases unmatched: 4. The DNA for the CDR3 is TGTGCCAGCAGGAGGGACAGAAGAAACACCATATATTTT. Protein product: CASRRDRRNTIYF.

Written as DNA, the CDR3 is TGTGCCAGCAGCTCACAGGGTTGGGGCCCCCTCCACTTT. Residues: CASSSQGWGPLHF. The V call is TRBV7-9, the J call TRBJ1-6; possibly TRBD1 for D (6 bases). CDR1 and CDR2 from the germline V gene are SEHNR and FQNEAQ (reference sequence). This CDR3 region has 13 residues. The ends were cut back, 4 bases at V and 13 bases at J, with 14 bases in the middle.

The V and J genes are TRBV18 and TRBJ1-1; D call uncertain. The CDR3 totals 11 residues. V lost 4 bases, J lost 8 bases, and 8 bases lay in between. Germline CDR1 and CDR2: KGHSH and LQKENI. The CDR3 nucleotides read TGTGCCAGCTCACGAAGAGTCGAAGCTTTCTTT. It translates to CASSRRVEAFF. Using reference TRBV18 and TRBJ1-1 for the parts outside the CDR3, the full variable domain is NAGVMQNPRHLVRRRGQEARLRCSPMKGHSHVYWYRQLPEEGLKFMVYLQKENIIDESGMPKERFSAEFPKEGPSILRIQQVVRGDSAAYFCASSRRVEAFFGQGTRLTVV.

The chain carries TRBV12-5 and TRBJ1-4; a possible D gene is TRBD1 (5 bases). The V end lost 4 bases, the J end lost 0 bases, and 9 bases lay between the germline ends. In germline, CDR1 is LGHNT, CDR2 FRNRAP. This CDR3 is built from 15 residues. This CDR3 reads CASGSGASTNEKLFF. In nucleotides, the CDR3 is TGTGCTAGTGGTTCTGGGGCCTCAACTAATGAAAAACTGTTTTTT.

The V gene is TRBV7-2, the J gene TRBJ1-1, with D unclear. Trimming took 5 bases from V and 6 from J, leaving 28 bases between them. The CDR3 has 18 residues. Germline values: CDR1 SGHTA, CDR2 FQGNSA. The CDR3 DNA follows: TGTGCCAGCAGCCCCTTACCGGGCTTGAGGGCAATATGGGCTGAAGCTTTCTTT. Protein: CASSPLPGLRAIWAEAFF.

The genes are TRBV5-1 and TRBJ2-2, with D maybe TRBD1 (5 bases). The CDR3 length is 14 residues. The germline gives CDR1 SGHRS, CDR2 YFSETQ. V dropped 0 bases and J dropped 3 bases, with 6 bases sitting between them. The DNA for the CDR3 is TGCGCCAGCAGCTTGGGACAGTACACCGGGGAGCTGTTTTTT. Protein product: CASSLGQYTGELFF.

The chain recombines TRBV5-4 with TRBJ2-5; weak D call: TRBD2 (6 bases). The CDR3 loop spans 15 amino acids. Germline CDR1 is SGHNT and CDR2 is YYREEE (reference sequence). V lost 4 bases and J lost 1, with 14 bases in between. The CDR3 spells CASSIPLGGQETQYF. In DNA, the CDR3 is TGTGCCAGCAGCATTCCGTTGGGGGGCCAAGAGACCCAGTACTTC.

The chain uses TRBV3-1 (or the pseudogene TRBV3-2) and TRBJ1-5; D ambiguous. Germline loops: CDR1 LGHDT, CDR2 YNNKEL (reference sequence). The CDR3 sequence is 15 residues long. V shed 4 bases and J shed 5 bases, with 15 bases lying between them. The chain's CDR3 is CASSPQRQPHQPQHF. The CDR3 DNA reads TGTGCCAGCAGCCCTCAGAGGCAGCCGCATCAGCCCCAGCATTTT.

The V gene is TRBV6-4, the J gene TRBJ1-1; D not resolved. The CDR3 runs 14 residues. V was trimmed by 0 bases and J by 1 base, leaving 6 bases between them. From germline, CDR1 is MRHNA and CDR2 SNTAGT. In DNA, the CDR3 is TGTGCCAGCAGTGACTCGGGCCGGAACACTGAAGCTTTCTTT. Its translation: CASSDSGRNTEAFF.

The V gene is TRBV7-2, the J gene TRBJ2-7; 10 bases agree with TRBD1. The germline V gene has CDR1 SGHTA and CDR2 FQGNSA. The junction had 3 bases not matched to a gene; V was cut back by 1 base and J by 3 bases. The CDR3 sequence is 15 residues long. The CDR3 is CASSLGGQGYYEQYF. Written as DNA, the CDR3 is TGTGCCAGCAGCTTAGGGGGACAGGGGTACTACGAGCAGTACTTC.

CDR3 residues: CASRSQGQGSYEQYF. CDR3 nucleotide sequence: TGTGCCAGCAGGTCACAGGGACAGGGCTCCTACGAGCAGTACTTC. The genes are TRBV7-8 and TRBJ2-7; 9 positions match TRBD1. There are 15 residues in the CDR3. V was clipped by 6 bases and J by 0 bases; unmatched bases: 6. The germline V gene has CDR1 SGHVS and CDR2 FQNEAQ.

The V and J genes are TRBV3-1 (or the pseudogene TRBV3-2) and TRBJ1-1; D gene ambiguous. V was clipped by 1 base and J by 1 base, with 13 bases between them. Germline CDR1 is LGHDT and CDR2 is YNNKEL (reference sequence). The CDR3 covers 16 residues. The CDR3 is CASSQVRAHPNTEAFF. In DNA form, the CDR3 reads TGTGCCAGCAGCCAAGTGCGTGCCCATCCGAACACTGAAGCTTTCTTT.

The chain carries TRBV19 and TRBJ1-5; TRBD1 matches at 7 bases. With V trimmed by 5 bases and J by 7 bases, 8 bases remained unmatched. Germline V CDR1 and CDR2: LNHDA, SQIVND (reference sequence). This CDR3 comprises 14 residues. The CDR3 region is CASSYQTGNQPQHF. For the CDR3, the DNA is TGTGCCAGTAGTTATCAGACAGGGAACCAGCCCCAGCATTTT. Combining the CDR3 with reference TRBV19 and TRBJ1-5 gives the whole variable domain DGGITQSPKYLFRKEGQNVTLSCEQNLNHDAMYWYRQDPGQGLRLIYYSQIVNDFQKGDIAEGYSVSREKKESFPLTVTSAQKNPTAFYLCASSYQTGNQPQHFGDGTRLSIL.

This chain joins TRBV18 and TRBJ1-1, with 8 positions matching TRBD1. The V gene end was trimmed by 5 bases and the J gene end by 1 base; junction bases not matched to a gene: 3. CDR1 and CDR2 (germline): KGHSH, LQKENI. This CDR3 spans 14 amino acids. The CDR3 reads CASSTGQGNTEAFF. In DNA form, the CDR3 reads TGTGCCAGCTCAACCGGACAGGGGAACACTGAAGCTTTCTTT.